The next 17 T cell receptor beta chains were all read from a single sample in a study of blood T cell repertoires in COVID-19. Data came from immunoSEQ multiplex PCR; TCRdb stores just in-frame clones and leaves some out. The table records some 130,000 clones, nearly 70% of them present only once. The specimen sequenced was peripheral blood. Receptors originate from a woman in her 70s with acute or convalescent COVID-19.

This clone has only a few counts. V gene TRBV5-5 combines with J gene TRBJ1-2; 9 bases are a match to TRBD1. Unmatched junction bases numbered 5, after V lost 0 bases and J lost 8 bases. There are 14 residues in the CDR3. Looked up from germline, CDR1 is SGHKS and CDR2 is YYEKEE (reference sequence). The CDR3 nucleotides read TGTGCCAGCAGCTTGGGGACAGGGGAAGGAGGCTACACCTTC. Amino acid sequence: CASSLGTGEGGYTF.

The chain uses TRBV25-1 and TRBJ2-7; D uncertain. Deletions cut 5 bases from V and 4 bases from J, with 6 bases between. Per the germline V gene, CDR1 is MGHDK and CDR2 is SYGVNS. The CDR3 loop spans 11 amino acids. CDR3 in DNA: TGTGCCAGCAGTCACAATTACGAGCAGTACTTC. It is translated as CASSHNYEQYF.

This clone was recorded once. The chain is built from TRBV19 and TRBJ2-2; TRBD2 might be the D (6 bases). Germline loops: CDR1 LNHDA, CDR2 SQIVND (reference sequence). Trimming removed 3 bases at V and 2 bases at J, with 13 bases between. The CDR3 contains 16 residues. The DNA for the CDR3 is TGTGCCAGTAGTATCGGGGGAGCTATAAACACCGGGGAGCTGTTTTTT. Encoded protein: CASSIGGAINTGELFF.

This clone was detected a few times. The V and J genes are TRBV27 and TRBJ2-5, with TRBD1 matching over 7 bases. Germline CDR1 reads MNHEY; CDR2 reads SMNVEV (reference sequence). The CDR3 loop spans 14 amino acids. Unmatched junction bases numbered 10, after V lost 6 bases and J lost 6 bases. Here the CDR3 reads CASSQLNRGQTQYF. CDR3 coding DNA: TGTGCCAGCAGCCAACTCAACAGGGGCCAGACCCAGTACTTC.

The V and J genes are TRBV11-2 and TRBJ2-5; 13 bases fit TRBD2. The CDR3 sequence is 18 residues long. Germline V gives CDR1 SGHAT, CDR2 FQNNGV. V was clipped by 2 bases and J by 4 bases; unmatched bases: 10. This CDR3 is CASSLTPGLAGASETQYF. In DNA form, the CDR3 reads TGTGCCAGCAGCTTAACCCCTGGACTAGCGGGAGCGTCAGAGACCCAGTACTTC.

V and J are TRBV5-1 and TRBJ1-1, with a tentative D call TRBD1 (6 bases). The CDR3 is 14 amino acids. Germline CDR1 is SGHRS and CDR2 is YFSETQ. Trimming left V 4 bases short and J 5 bases short, with 15 bases between. The CDR3: CASSLTGLRTEAFF. The CDR3 region has the DNA TGCGCCAGCAGCCTCACAGGGTTGAGGACTGAAGCTTTCTTT.

This rearrangement joins TRBV6-4 to TRBJ2-5, with TRBD2 matching over 11 bases. CDR1 is MRHNA, CDR2 SNTAGT, per germline. V gave up 5 bases and J gave up 0 bases; unmatched junction bases: 17. CDR3 length equals 20 residues. CDR3 protein: CASSSGFSSGGTLYQETQYF. The CDR3 bases are TGTGCCAGCAGTAGTGGTTTCTCTAGCGGGGGGACCTTGTACCAAGAGACCCAGTACTTC.

Notes on this clone: Other DNA sequences from this sample encode an identical CDR3 as well. The chain recombines TRBV28 with TRBJ1-6; 8 bases are shared with TRBD1. The CDR3 has 15 amino acids. The germline gives CDR1 MDHEN, CDR2 SYDVKM. J gave up 7 bases and V 2 bases, and 4 bases lay outside the gene matches. The CDR3 DNA reads as TGTGCCAGCAGTTTAGGACAGGGAGCGAATTCACCCCTCCACTTT. It translates to CASSLGQGANSPLHF.

A note on this clone: One end of the junction does not line up with germline, which may come from a read error. This chain uses TRBV7-7 with TRBJ2-5, with 13 bases fitting TRBD2. The CDR3 consists of 19 residues. Germline V lookup: CDR1 SSHAT, CDR2 FNYEAQ (reference sequence). The CDR3 reads CASSLHGLAGVPTKETQYF. For the CDR3, the DNA is TGTGCTAGCAGCCTTCATGGACTAGCGGGAGTTCCTACCAAAGAGACCCAGTACTTC.

The J gene is TRBJ1-1, the V gene TRBV29-1; D not certain. V gave up 5 bases and J gave up 4 bases, with 8 bases separating them. This CDR3 has 11 residues. Germline V lookup: CDR1 SQVTM, CDR2 ANQGSEA. The chain's CDR3 is CSVREVTEAFF. The CDR3 nucleotides are TGCAGCGTTAGGGAGGTCACTGAAGCTTTCTTT.

The chain joins TRBV6-2 or TRBV6-3 to TRBJ2-1; 8 bases are shared with TRBD2. The trim removed 2 bases at V and 4 bases at J, leaving 4 bases unmatched. This CDR3 has 15 amino acids. Germline-derived CDR1 and CDR2 are MNHEY and SVGEGT. This CDR3 reads CASSYAGGAYNEQFF. The CDR3 DNA sequence: TGTGCCAGCAGTTACGCCGGGGGGGCGTACAATGAGCAGTTCTTC.

CDR3 sequence reads: CASSFKGASGYTF. In DNA form, the CDR3 reads TGTGCCAGCAGTTTTAAGGGGGCGAGTGGCTACACCTTC. V usage is TRBV12-3 or TRBV12-4 and J usage is TRBJ1-2; 7 nucleotides agree with TRBD1. CDR3 length: 13 residues. V trimming: 3 bases; J trimming: 7 bases; junction bases outside the gene matches: 5.

This chain connects TRBV2 to TRBJ2-1; 12 bases agree with TRBD2. The V gene end was trimmed by 3 bases and the J gene end by 6 bases; junction bases not matched to a gene: 3. The CDR3 spans 15 residues. The germline CDR1 and CDR2 sequences are SNHLY and FYNNEI. This CDR3 is CASSDRLAGVNEQFF. CDR3 nucleotides: TGTGCCAGCAGTGATCGACTAGCGGGAGTCAATGAGCAGTTCTTC.

The genes are TRBV6-5 and TRBJ1-3; tentative D call: TRBD1 (6 bases). V was clipped by 0 bases and J by 4 bases, with 10 bases between them. The germline V gene has CDR1 MNHEY and CDR2 SVGAGI. This CDR3 comprises 15 residues. CDR3: CASSYSSGAGNTIYF. As DNA, the CDR3 is TGTGCCAGCAGTTACTCCTCAGGGGCCGGAAACACCATATATTTT.

The CDR3 protein is CASSRQISGNTIYF. The CDR3 DNA reads as TGTGCCAGTAGTAGACAGATCTCTGGAAACACCATATATTTT. This chain uses TRBV19 with TRBJ1-3, with a weak D call TRBD1 (5 bases). Trimming removed 4 bases from V and 0 bases from J, with 7 bases in between. The length of the CDR3 is 14 residues. From germline, CDR1 is LNHDA and CDR2 SQIVND (reference sequence).

The J gene is TRBJ1-2, the V gene TRBV6-6; 8 nucleotides match TRBD1. J lost 8 bases, V lost 4 bases, and 3 bases had no gene match. The length of the CDR3 is 12 residues. Germline V gene sequence: CDR1 MNHNY, CDR2 SVGAGI (reference sequence). The CDR3 coding sequence is TGTGCCAGCAGTTTGACAGGGGAAGGCTACACCTTC. It encodes CASSLTGEGYTF.

The rearrangement links TRBV29-1 to TRBJ1-2, with 8 bases lining up with TRBD1. Germline values: CDR1 SQVTM, CDR2 ANQGSEA. The CDR3 is 12 amino acids. V was pared by 6 bases and J by 5 bases, with 5 bases of the junction left unmatched. CDR3 in DNA: TGCAGCGTGGAGACAGGGGAATATGGCTACACCTTC. Its protein product is CSVETGEYGYTF.